This T cell receptor (beta chain) derives from a study of control samples from healthy donors and cancer patients. The V gene's germline CDR1 is LGHDT and CDR2 YNNKEL (reference sequence). After removal of 2 bases from V and 9 bases from J, the junction contained 13 bases not matched to a gene. The CDR3 length is 17 residues. Profiled with immunoSEQ multiplex PCR; TCRdb holds only in-frame clones, not every one. The table records about 100,000 clones, just over 90% of them present only once. This TCR came from a woman under 30 in good health. The sequenced material came from blood. The chain recombines TRBV3-1 (or the pseudogene TRBV3-2) with TRBJ1-6; 7 nucleotides align to TRBD1. CDR3: CASSQHAMGRGGSPLHF. The CDR3 DNA sequence: TGTGCCAGCAGCCAACATGCTATGGGCAGGGGGGGTTCACCCCTCCACTTT.